The 30 T cell receptor beta chains below come from one sample, sequenced in a study of T cells in women clearing cervical HPV infection. Profiled with immunoSEQ multiplex PCR; TCRdb holds only in-frame clones, not every one. The table for this sample gives tens of thousands of clones. The sample comprised blood buffy coat. The origin of the receptors is a woman between 18 and 70 years old with a cervical HPV16 infection that either progressed to CIN3+ or cleared (not recorded which).

Comments on this clone: Read data end 3 residues before the CDR3 end; the end is taken from the germline J gene. The genes are TRBV20-1 and TRBJ1-1, with D perhaps TRBD1 (6 bases). The CDR3 covers 14 residues. V dropped 2 bases and J dropped 7 bases, with 17 bases sitting between them. The germline gives CDR1 DFQATT, CDR2 SNEGSKA (reference sequence). The sequenced CDR3 bases are TGCAGTGCTAGACTAGAGGAGGGCAGGGGTGAA. It codes for CSARLEEGRGE. The full CDR3 sequence reads CSARLEEGRGEAFF.

Notes on this clone: The observed sequence ends 3 residues before the CDR3 terminus, with the missing tail filled in from the germline J gene. The chain is built from TRBV7-7 and TRBJ1-3, with D uncertain. From germline, CDR1 is SSHAT and CDR2 FNYEAQ (reference sequence). Trimming took 1 base from V and 0 from J, leaving 7 bases between them. This CDR3 is 15 amino acids long. CDR3 in amino acids: CASSLGPYSGNTIYF. CDR3 bases read: TGTGCCAGCAGCTTAGGCCCCTACTCTGGAAACACC.

Notes on this clone: The read falls 3 residues short of the CDR3 end, and the missing part is taken from the germline J gene. The chain has TRBV7-2 and TRBJ2-3; D remains unclear. Germline V gene data show CDR1 as SGHTA and CDR2 as FQGNSA. The length of the CDR3 is 14 residues. CDR3 amino acids: CASAPRLVQETQYF. Incomplete CDR3 DNA: TGTGCCAGCGCACCCCGACTCGTTCAAGAGACG. The entire variable domain, with the rest obtained from reference TRBV7-2 and TRBJ2-3, is as follows: GAGVSQSPSNKVTEKGKDVELRCDPISGHTALYWYRQSLGQGLEFLIYFQGNSAPDKSGLPSDRFSAERTGGSVSTLTIQRTQQEDSAVYLCASAPRLVQETQYFGPGTRLTVL.

As regards this clone: The read ends 3 residues early relative to the CDR3; the germline J gene fills the gap. This rearrangement joins TRBV6-2 or TRBV6-3 to TRBJ1-2; TRBD1 matches 7 bases. From germline, CDR1 is MNHEY and CDR2 SVGEGT. The CDR3 length is 14 residues. CDR3 DNA, as far as it was read: TGTGCCAGCATTGGGACAGTTAGCACAGATACC. Translated, it gives CASIGTVSTDT. The full CDR3 reads CASIGTVSTDTYTF.

About this clone itself: The DNA ends 3 residues before the CDR3 does, and the rest of the CDR3 is filled in from the germline J gene. The chain has TRBV20-1 and TRBJ2-1; 12 bases are a match to TRBD2. In germline, CDR1 is DFQATT, CDR2 SNEGSKA (reference sequence). The CDR3 contains 16 residues. V shed 3 bases, J shed 7 bases, and the junction held 10 bases outside the gene matches. The covered CDR3 bases are TGCAGTGCTAGCCCCCTAGCGGGGGGGCCCTGGAATGAG. Its protein is CSASPLAGGPWNE. The full CDR3 is CSASPLAGGPWNEQFF.

Regarding this clone: The read ends 3 residues before the CDR3 terminus; that terminus is restored from the germline J gene. The chain uses TRBV19 and TRBJ2-2; no reliable D call. CDR3 length equals 18 residues. Germline loops: CDR1 LNHDA, CDR2 SQIVND (reference sequence). The sequenced part of the CDR3 DNA is TGTGCCAGTAGTATAGATCTAGGCCTCCAAGACCTCCATGAAAAG. Its translation: CASSIDLGLQDLHEK. In full, the CDR3 is CASSIDLGLQDLHEKLFF.

A word on this clone: The DNA ends 3 residues before the CDR3 does, and the rest of the CDR3 is filled in from the germline J gene. This sequence joins TRBV6-2 or TRBV6-3 and TRBJ2-5, with 7 bases identical to TRBD2. V dropped 7 bases and J dropped 2; count of bases not matched to a gene: 4. The CDR3 runs 13 residues. The V gene's germline CDR1 is MNHEY and CDR2 SVGEGT. The CDR3 DNA, read in part, is TGTGCCAGCAAACTAGCGCTACAAGAGACC. Its protein is CASKLALQET. The complete CDR3 sequence is CASKLALQETQYF.

In the case of this clone: Read sequence stops 3 residues before the CDR3 end, and the germline J gene provides the missing end. This rearrangement joins TRBV7-2 to TRBJ1-5; D gene uncertain. This CDR3 contains 14 residues. The V gene lost 0 bases and the J gene lost 4 bases, with 7 bases spanning the gap. The germline CDR1 and CDR2 sequences are SGHTA and FQGNSA. CDR3 amino acids: CASSLAGPNQPQHF. The CDR3 bases that were read are TGTGCCAGCAGCTTAGCAGGCCCAAATCAGCCC.

A word on this clone: Sequencing ends 3 residues short of the CDR3 end; the germline J gene provides the rest. The chain has TRBV18 and TRBJ1-2; D may be TRBD1 (5 bases). Germline V gene sequence: CDR1 KGHSH, CDR2 LQKENI. This CDR3 is built from 12 residues. The CDR3 is CASSPKGLDYTF. The sequenced part of the CDR3 DNA is TGTGCCAGCTCTCCGAAGGGGTTGGAC.

Points on this clone: The read comes to an end 3 residues before the CDR3 does, leaving the germline J gene to fill in the end. This sequence joins TRBV30 and TRBJ1-6; tentatively, D is TRBD1 (5 bases). This CDR3 comprises 13 residues. CDR1 is GTSNPN, CDR2 SVGIG, per germline (reference sequence). V was clipped by 7 bases and J by 7 bases, with 14 bases between them. The CDR3 here is CASQGMENSPLHF. CDR3 DNA (partial): TGTGCCTCTCAGGGTATGGAAAATTCACCC.

Details on this clone: The read terminates 3 residues before the CDR3 end, so the remaining end is supplied by the germline J gene. V and J are TRBV30 and TRBJ2-3; a weak D match, TRBD1 (6 bases). V was trimmed by 1 base and J by 5 bases, leaving 16 bases between them. Looked up from germline, CDR1 is GTSNPN and CDR2 is SVGIG (reference sequence). The CDR3 runs 15 residues. The sequenced part of the CDR3 DNA is TGTGCCTGGAGTGATGGTCGGGACACTCGAGATACG. Its translation is CAWSDGRDTRDT. The whole CDR3 sequence reads CAWSDGRDTRDTQYF.

In regard to this clone: The read comes to an end 3 residues before the CDR3 does, leaving the germline J gene to fill in the end. J is TRBJ1-4 and V is TRBV5-1; D not resolved. The CDR3 length is 14 residues. Germline CDR1 SGHRS, CDR2 YFSETQ. V lost 4 bases and J lost 4, with 11 bases in between. The CDR3 DNA, read in part, is TGCGCCAGCAGCCTTGCGCGGAGTAATGAAAAA. Its protein is CASSLARSNEK. The CDR3, in full, reads CASSLARSNEKLFF.

As concerns this clone: The read gets to within 3 residues of the CDR3 end, and the germline J gene fills in the rest. This rearrangement joins TRBV5-1 to TRBJ1-1, with 7 bases lining up with TRBD1. The trim removed 2 bases at V and 1 base at J, leaving 2 bases unmatched. Germline CDR1 SGHRS, CDR2 YFSETQ. The CDR3 covers 14 residues. The part of the CDR3 DNA that was read is TGCGCCAGCAGCTTAACAGGGGAGAACACTGAA. It yields the protein CASSLTGENTE. The full CDR3 is CASSLTGENTEAFF.

Worth noting for this clone: The sequence runs out 3 residues before the end of the CDR3; the remainder is reconstructed from the germline J gene. The rearrangement joins TRBV7-9 to TRBJ1-2, with 8 nucleotides matching TRBD1. Germline CDR1 and CDR2: SEHNR and FQNEAQ (reference sequence). The CDR3 is made up of 13 amino acids. Here the CDR3 reads CASSRRQGLDYTF. The CDR3 bases that were read are TGTGCCAGCAGCAGAAGACAGGGGCTCGAC.

A remark on this clone: The read finishes 3 residues shy of the CDR3 end, and the germline J gene is used to complete it. The J gene is TRBJ1-2, the V gene TRBV18; the D gene is possibly TRBD1 (6 bases). CDR1 and CDR2 (germline): KGHSH, LQKENI. This CDR3 is 15 amino acids long. This chain's CDR3 is CASSQGLAGAYDYTF. The part of the CDR3 DNA that was read is TGTGCCAGCTCGCAGGGACTAGCGGGGGCCTACGAC.

A word on this clone: The read gets to within 3 residues of the CDR3 end, and the germline J gene fills in the rest. The chain couples TRBV7-2 to TRBJ1-2, with TRBD1 as a possible D gene (5 bases). In germline, CDR1 is SGHTA, CDR2 FQGNSA. The CDR3 is made up of 14 amino acids. V dropped 5 bases and J dropped 4 bases, with 14 bases sitting between them. The CDR3 here is CASSASGGAYGYTF. The CDR3 bases that were read are TGTGCCAGCAGCGCCTCGGGGGGAGCCTATGGC.

The CDR3 spells CASGLGTGGSQPQYF. The sequenced CDR3 bases are TGTGCCAGCGGATTGGGGACAGGGGGCAGTCAGCCG. This rearrangement joins TRBV7-8 to TRBJ2-3, with 12 bases matching TRBD1. The read halts 3 residues ahead of the CDR3 end, with the missing end drawn from the germline J gene. From germline, CDR1 is SGHVS and CDR2 FQNEAQ. The length of the CDR3 is 15 residues.

Turning to this clone: The read gets to within 3 residues of the CDR3 end, and the germline J gene fills in the rest. The rearrangement joins TRBV2 to TRBJ2-2; D gene uncertain. Between the trimmed V and J ends, which lost 4 bases and 2 bases, there was a span of 5 bases. CDR3 length: 13 residues. CDR1 and CDR2 (germline): SNHLY, FYNNEI. The DNA read from the CDR3 is TGTGCCAGCAGTGGGCCCAACACCGGGGAG. Protein product: CASSGPNTGE. In full, the CDR3 reads CASSGPNTGELFF.

Points on this clone: This sample includes further DNA sequences coding for the same CDR3. Here the CDR3 reads CASSEGWGPYGYTF. The sequenced CDR3 bases are TGTGCCAGCAGTGAGGGTTGGGGGCCCTATGGC. J is TRBJ1-2 and V is TRBV6-1, with D perhaps matching TRBD1 (6 bases). Coverage ceases 3 residues before the CDR3 finishes, and the germline J gene fills in the end. Germline V gene lookup returns CDR1 MNHNS and CDR2 SASEGT. The CDR3 totals 14 residues. Trimming took 3 bases from V and 4 from J, leaving 12 bases between them.

As for this clone: The CDR3 is cut off 3 residues early in the read; its end comes from the germline J gene. The chain uses TRBV19 and TRBJ2-5, with TRBD2 identical over 9 bases. Per germline, CDR1 LNHDA and CDR2 SQIVND (reference sequence). V gave up 4 bases and J gave up 4 bases; unmatched junction bases: 7. This CDR3 has 15 residues. The chain's CDR3 is CASSKGVAGAETQYF. The part of the CDR3 DNA that was read is TGTGCCAGTAGTAAGGGGGTAGCGGGAGCAGAGACC.

In regard to this clone: The CDR3 extends 3 residues past the end of the read, so its final part is completed from the germline J gene. The genes are TRBV7-8 and TRBJ1-2, with TRBD1 identical over 7 bases. The J segment lost 4 bases and the V segment lost 1 base, leaving 0 bases of the junction unmatched. Germline CDR1 reads SGHVS; CDR2 reads FQNEAQ. The length of the CDR3 is 13 residues. The sequenced part of the CDR3 DNA is TGTGCCAGCAGCTTAGGACAGGGCTATGGC. Residues: CASSLGQGYG. The whole CDR3 reads CASSLGQGYGYTF.

Points on this clone: The read terminates 3 residues ahead of where the CDR3 ends, so the germline J gene completes it. The V call is TRBV5-1, the J call TRBJ2-5; TRBD2 matches 10 bases. V trimming: 0 bases; J trimming: 4 bases; junction bases outside the gene matches: 6. Germline lookup yields CDR1 SGHRS and CDR2 YFSETQ. The CDR3 has 16 amino acids. CDR3 region: CASSLDPSGRGETQYF. The sequenced part of the CDR3 DNA is TGCGCCAGCAGCTTGGACCCCAGCGGGAGGGGAGAGACC.

As regards this clone: From the germline J gene comes the end of the CDR3, since the read stops 3 residues before it. Within the sample, other DNA sequences also encode this same CDR3. This chain links TRBV18 with TRBJ1-3; D is unclear. The CDR3 runs to 15 residues. Looked up from germline, CDR1 is KGHSH and CDR2 is LQKENI. Trimming shortened V by 5 bases and J by 0 bases, and 11 bases separated the two germline ends. CDR3 sequence reads: CASSSVQASGNTIYF. Partial CDR3 DNA: TGTGCCAGCTCAAGTGTTCAGGCCTCTGGAAACACC.

Details on this clone: The CDR3 end is not reached by the read, which stops 3 residues before it; the germline J gene fills it in. The chain uses TRBV12-5 and TRBJ2-7; no reliable D call. Germline lookup yields CDR1 LGHNT and CDR2 FRNRAP. This CDR3 region has 15 residues. Trimming removed 7 bases from V and 3 bases from J, with 19 bases in between. CDR3 in amino acids: CASAASGLVNYEQYF. The part of the CDR3 DNA that was read is TGTGCTAGTGCCGCTAGTGGTTTGGTAAACTACGAG.

Comments on this clone: The CDR3 end falls 3 residues outside the read, so it is completed with the germline J gene. The V call is TRBV5-1, the J call TRBJ1-2, with unresolved D. The V gene's germline CDR1 is SGHRS and CDR2 YFSETQ. V dropped 0 bases and J dropped 4 bases, with 10 bases sitting between them. The CDR3 length is 14 residues. CDR3 region: CASSLDPNFYGYTF. CDR3 DNA, as far as it was read: TGCGCCAGCAGCTTGGACCCTAACTTCTATGGC. The complete variable domain, with remaining parts taken from reference TRBV5-1 and TRBJ1-2, reads KAGVTQTPRYLIKTRGQQVTLSCSPISGHRSVSWYQQTPGQGLQFLFEYFSETQRNKGNFPGRFSGRQFSNSRSEMNVSTLELGDSALYLCASSLDPNFYGYTFGSGTRLTVV.

In regard to this clone: The missing CDR3 end, 3 residues past where the read stops, is filled in from the germline J gene. V gene TRBV12-3 or TRBV12-4 combines with J gene TRBJ1-5, with D unresolved. Trimming removed 0 bases at V and 3 bases at J, with 3 bases between. The CDR3 contains 13 residues. The sequenced part of the CDR3 DNA is TGTGCCAGCAGTTTAGCCTCCAATCAGCCC. Its translation: CASSLASNQP. The CDR3 reads in full as CASSLASNQPQHF.

For this clone: Sequencing ends 3 residues short of the CDR3 end; the germline J gene provides the rest. The chain joins TRBV19 to TRBJ1-2; no firm D call. Trimming cost V 3 bases and J 4 bases, with 12 bases left between them. The CDR3 contains 14 residues. Germline V lookup: CDR1 LNHDA, CDR2 SQIVND (reference sequence). This CDR3 is CASSITSAGYGYTF. The CDR3 bases that were read are TGTGCCAGTAGTATCACTTCAGCGGGCTATGGC.

The CDR3 DNA, read in part, is TGTGCCAGCAGCCAAACGAGGGGCAATGAC. This codes for CASSQTRGND. In full, the CDR3 is CASSQTRGNDYTF. The V gene is TRBV11-3, the J gene TRBJ1-2, with D possibly TRBD1 on 5 matching bases. Coverage ceases 3 residues before the CDR3 finishes, and the germline J gene fills in the end. Germline V gene sequence: CDR1 SGHNT, CDR2 YENEEA. The CDR3 runs 13 residues.

On this clone: The CDR3 end falls 3 residues outside the read, so it is completed with the germline J gene. The gene calls are TRBV5-6 and TRBJ1-2; 11 positions match TRBD1. CDR1 is SGHDT and CDR2 is YYEEEE in the germline V gene. J lost 4 bases, V lost 4 bases, and 3 bases had no gene match. The CDR3 loop spans 14 amino acids. Here the CDR3 reads CASSPGQGAYGYTF. The sequenced part of the CDR3 DNA is TGTGCCAGCAGCCCCGGACAGGGGGCCTATGGC. Supplemented by reference TRBV5-6 and TRBJ1-2, the full variable domain reads DAGVTQSPTHLIKTRGQQVTLRCSPKSGHDTVSWYQQALGQGPQFIFQYYEEEERQRGNFPDRFSGHQFPNYSSELNVNALLLGDSALYLCASSPGQGAYGYTFGSGTRLTVV.

With respect to this clone: The missing CDR3 end, 3 residues past where the read stops, is filled in from the germline J gene. The rearrangement links TRBV18 to TRBJ1-4; 8 bases agree with TRBD1. CDR3 length: 18 residues. The V gene's germline CDR1 is KGHSH and CDR2 LQKENI. The CDR3 DNA, read in part, is TGTGCCAGCTCACCTACGACAGGGGTCGTCTCTGGGGCCAACGTA. Translated: CASSPTTGVVSGANV. The CDR3 reads in full as CASSPTTGVVSGANVLFF.